Below are 26 T cell receptor beta chains sequenced from a single sample in a study of OX40 agonist ivuxolimab in advanced cancers. The assay was immunoSEQ multiplex PCR, and TCRdb's table has in-frame clones only and misses some. Altogether roughly 25,000 clones are present, roughly four fifths being singletons, with the ten largest covering around 15%. The sample in question was CD4+ or CD8+ T cells sorted from blood, obtained in a trial of the OX40 agonist ivuxolimab. The receptors were sampled from an adult with an advanced solid tumor such as melanoma, head and neck, liver or kidney cancer.

The rearrangement links TRBV11-2 to TRBJ2-3; 8 bases line up with TRBD1. This CDR3 contains 13 residues. Germline V lookup: CDR1 SGHAT, CDR2 FQNNGV. Unmatched junction bases numbered 12, after V lost 5 bases and J lost 14 bases. CDR3 sequence (DNA): TGTGCCAGCAGCGTCGGACAGGGTTTCGATCCGTATTTT. This encodes CASSVGQGFDPYF.

This chain uses TRBV9 with TRBJ2-3, with TRBD1 identical over 8 bases. Germline lookup yields CDR1 SGDLS and CDR2 YYNGEE. Trimming at V came to 2 bases and at J to 4 bases, leaving 6 bases not matched to a gene. CDR3 length equals 15 residues. The CDR3 reads CASSVPTGDSDTQYF. CDR3 nucleotide sequence: TGTGCCAGCAGCGTTCCGACAGGGGATTCAGATACGCAGTATTTT. The full variable domain, rest sourced from reference TRBV9 and TRBJ2-3, is DSGVTQTPKHLITATGQRVTLRCSPRSGDLSVYWYQQSLDQGLQFLIQYYNGEERAKGNILERFSAQQFPDLHSELNLSSLELGDSALYFCASSVPTGDSDTQYFGPGTRLTVL.

The chain employs TRBV5-6 and TRBJ1-5; D uncertain. Germline assignment: CDR1 SGHDT and CDR2 YYEEEE. Trimming took 5 bases from V and 4 from J, leaving 7 bases between them. The CDR3 has 12 residues. The CDR3 DNA follows: TGTGCCAGCAGTACCGGGAATCAGCCCCAGCATTTT. Translating it yields CASSTGNQPQHF.

The CDR3 reads CASSRKGTGRVYGYTF. CDR3 DNA: TGCGCCAGCAGCCGCAAGGGCACAGGGAGGGTCTATGGCTACACCTTC. The genes are TRBV4-3 and TRBJ1-2; tentative D call: TRBD1 (6 bases). This CDR3 spans 16 amino acids. Trimming pared 4 bases from V and 4 bases from J, leaving 19 bases between. Germline CDR1 LGHNA, CDR2 YSLEER.

V is TRBV9 and J is TRBJ2-2; TRBD1 matches at 10 bases. J gave up 4 bases and V 7 bases, and 4 bases lay outside the gene matches. From germline, CDR1 is SGDLS and CDR2 YYNGEE. The CDR3 loop spans 14 amino acids. Here the CDR3 reads CASSGTGATGELFF. In DNA, the CDR3 is TGTGCCAGCTCAGGGACAGGGGCCACCGGGGAGCTGTTTTTT. The full variable domain, in which reference TRBV9 and TRBJ2-2 provide the parts outside the CDR3, is DSGVTQTPKHLITATGQRVTLRCSPRSGDLSVYWYQQSLDQGLQFLIQYYNGEERAKGNILERFSAQQFPDLHSELNLSSLELGDSALYFCASSGTGATGELFFGEGSRLTVL.

J is TRBJ1-5 and V is TRBV9; no reliable D call. The CDR3 length is 15 residues. Germline CDR1 and CDR2: SGDLS and YYNGEE. V was trimmed by 0 bases and J by 8 bases, leaving 15 bases between them. Here the CDR3 DNA reads TGTGCCAGCAGCGTAGAGGGAGGGCTGATGGAGCCCCAGCATTTT. It is translated as CASSVEGGLMEPQHF.

This chain links TRBV7-2 with TRBJ1-2; unclear D gene. The CDR3 runs to 14 residues. V was clipped by 1 base and J by 4 bases, with 10 bases between them. Germline CDR1 is SGHTA and CDR2 is FQGNSA. The CDR3 DNA is TGTGCCAGCAGCTTAGGAGACATAGGCTATGGCTACACCTTC. Translating gives CASSLGDIGYGYTF.

The rearrangement uses TRBV13 and TRBJ2-2; D is undetermined. Germline loops: CDR1 PRHDT, CDR2 FYEKMQ (reference sequence). The CDR3 is made up of 13 amino acids. V was shortened by 1 base and J by 5 bases, with 5 bases between the two germline ends. The CDR3 region is CASSLELTGELFF. CDR3 DNA sequence: TGTGCCAGCAGCTTAGAACTGACCGGGGAGCTGTTTTTT.

This clone was picked up a small number of times. This chain uses TRBV4-1 with TRBJ1-1, with D perhaps matching TRBD1 (5 bases). The CDR3 extends over 14 amino acids. Germline CDR1 and CDR2: MGHRA and YSYEKL. V gave up 3 bases and J gave up 2 bases, with 10 bases separating them. The CDR3 here is CASSHGGLNTEAFF. The CDR3 nucleotides are TGCGCCAGCAGCCACGGGGGTCTCAACACTGAAGCTTTCTTT.

The rearrangement uses TRBV6-1 and TRBJ1-1, with D maybe TRBD1 (5 bases). The ends were cut back, 2 bases at V and 4 bases at J, with 14 bases in the middle. The CDR3 is 15 residues long. Germline CDR1 reads MNHNS; CDR2 reads SASEGT. CDR3 amino acids: CASSEWGGWGTEAFF. DNA for the CDR3: TGTGCCAGCAGTGAATGGGGGGGTTGGGGCACTGAAGCTTTCTTT.

V usage is TRBV7-9 and J usage is TRBJ1-2; 7 nucleotides agree with TRBD1. Losses at the gene ends were 7 bases for V and 4 bases for J; bases not matched to a gene: 12. The CDR3 is 15 amino acids. CDR1 and CDR2 (germline): SEHNR, FQNEAQ (reference sequence). Written as DNA, the CDR3 is TGTGCCAGCACCCTAGAGGAGGGGGCTGGCTATGGCTACACCTTC. It is translated as CASTLEEGAGYGYTF. The full variable domain, completed using reference TRBV7-9 and TRBJ1-2, is DTGVSQNPRHKITKRGQNVTFRCDPISEHNRLYWYRQTLGQGPEFLTYFQNEAQLEKSRLLSDRFSAERPKGSFSTLEIQRTEQGDSAMYLCASTLEEGAGYGYTFGSGTRLTVV.

The chain couples TRBV13 to TRBJ1-1; no clear D gene. The germline V and J ends were trimmed by 0 bases and 5 bases, with 4 bases remaining between them. The germline CDR1 and CDR2 sequences are PRHDT and FYEKMQ (reference sequence). There are 12 residues in the CDR3. This CDR3 reads CASSLGVTEAFF. The CDR3 nucleotides are TGTGCCAGCAGCTTAGGAGTGACTGAAGCTTTCTTT.

The chain is built from TRBV21-1 and TRBJ2-5; TRBD2, the D gene given by the table, was not confirmed from the DNA. TRBV21-1 is flagged as a pseudogene. This CDR3 comprises 16 residues. The CDR3 here is CASNKEAGSLEETQYF. CDR3 nucleotide sequence: TGTGCCAGCAACAAAGAGGCGGGCAGTTTGGAAGAGACCCAGTACTTC.

The V call is TRBV19, the J call TRBJ2-3; no reliable D call. There are 15 residues in the CDR3. The germline V gene has CDR1 LNHDA and CDR2 SQIVND (reference sequence). Trimming removed 3 bases from V and 3 bases from J, with 13 bases in between. DNA for the CDR3: TGTGCCAGTAGTATGCTGGGTGTGCCGACAGATACGCAGTATTTT. Amino acid sequence: CASSMLGVPTDTQYF.

J is TRBJ2-1 and V is TRBV9, with TRBD2 matching 7 bases. The CDR3 length is 16 residues. In germline, CDR1 is SGDLS, CDR2 YYNGEE. The J segment lost 0 bases and the V segment lost 5 bases, leaving 8 bases of the junction unmatched. Here the CDR3 reads CASSGEAGRSYNEQFF. CDR3 bases: TGTGCCAGCAGTGGAGAAGCGGGGCGCTCCTACAATGAGCAGTTCTTC.

The chain uses TRBV6-6 and TRBJ1-1; 7 nucleotides match TRBD1. The V and J ends lost 4 bases and 4 bases, in that order; junction bases with no gene match: 6. The CDR3 sequence is 14 residues long. Germline-derived CDR1 and CDR2 are MNHNY and SVGAGI (reference sequence). For the CDR3, the DNA is TGTGCCAGCAGTTCGGGACAGCGATCCACTGAAGCTTTCTTT. It yields the protein CASSSGQRSTEAFF.

This clone was detected once. The chain has TRBV5-6 and TRBJ2-5; D ambiguous. The better agreement between TRBJ2-7 and the DNA end casts doubt on the J call. This CDR3 is built from 11 residues. From germline, CDR1 is SGHDT and CDR2 YYEEEE. DNA for the CDR3: TGTGCCAGCAGCCGAGGCTACGAGCAGTACTTC. Translating it yields CASSRGYEQYF.

In this sample, this clone turned up a few times. The chain uses TRBV19 and TRBJ1-2; possibly TRBD1 for D (6 bases). The V end was cut by 6 bases, the J end by 6 bases, with 14 bases between. CDR1 LNHDA and CDR2 SQIVND come from the germline V gene (reference sequence). This CDR3 is built from 13 residues. The CDR3 sequence: CASRIGQSNGYTF. CDR3 in DNA: TGTGCCAGTAGAATCGGACAGTCCAATGGCTACACCTTC.

CDR3 sequence reads: CASSWGRANTEAFF. In nucleotides, the CDR3 is TGCGCCAGCAGCTGGGGGAGGGCGAACACTGAAGCTTTCTTT. This rearrangement joins TRBV5-1 to TRBJ1-1, with D maybe TRBD1 (5 bases). The CDR3 covers 14 residues. Trimming removed 3 bases from V and 1 base from J, with 10 bases in between. CDR1 and CDR2 from the germline V gene are SGHRS and YFSETQ.

The CDR3 reads CASSLADRPRDEQFF. CDR3 DNA sequence: TGTGCCAGCAGCTTAGCCGACAGGCCCCGAGATGAGCAGTTCTTC. This chain joins TRBV7-9 and TRBJ2-1; tentatively, D is TRBD1 (6 bases). Germline values: CDR1 SEHNR, CDR2 FQNEAQ (reference sequence). V was cut by 0 bases and J by 8 bases, with 14 bases left in between. This CDR3 has 15 residues. Full variable domain (rest looked up from reference TRBV7-9 and TRBJ2-1): DTGVSQNPRHKITKRGQNVTFRCDPISEHNRLYWYRQTLGQGPEFLTYFQNEAQLEKSRLLSDRFSAERPKGSFSTLEIQRTEQGDSAMYLCASSLADRPRDEQFFGPGTRLTVL.

This sequence joins TRBV10-3 and TRBJ2-2; 7 bases agree with TRBD2. This CDR3 has 16 residues. The V segment lost 6 bases and the J segment 1 base; nucleotides outside the gene matches: 8. CDR1 is ENHRY, CDR2 SYGVKD, per germline. The chain's CDR3 is CAISYDSGMNTGELFF. The CDR3 DNA sequence: TGTGCCATCAGCTATGACAGCGGGATGAACACCGGGGAGCTGTTTTTT.

This rearrangement joins TRBV4-1 to TRBJ1-2; D unresolved. Germline CDR1 is MGHRA and CDR2 is YSYEKL. The CDR3 contains 14 residues. V was trimmed by 0 bases and J by 3 bases, leaving 8 bases between them. The CDR3 sequence is CASSQDSNYYGYTF. The CDR3 nucleotides read TGCGCCAGCAGCCAAGACAGCAACTACTATGGCTACACCTTC.

The CDR3 DNA reads TGTGCCAGTAGTATTGTCCCCGGAGGTGAAAAACTGTTTTTT. Translation: CASSIVPGGEKLFF. The chain is built from TRBV19 and TRBJ1-4, with D unclear. The CDR3 has 14 amino acids. Germline CDR1 reads LNHDA; CDR2 reads SQIVND (reference sequence). Trimming left V 3 bases short and J 7 bases short, with 12 bases between.

The chain uses TRBV19 and TRBJ2-1; maybe TRBD2 (7 bases). The V gene's germline CDR1 is LNHDA and CDR2 SQIVND (reference sequence). This CDR3 is 16 amino acids long. V was shortened by 7 bases and J by 7 bases, with 23 bases between the two germline ends. The chain's CDR3 is CASNQLFTGRGNEQFF. Written as DNA, the CDR3 is TGTGCCAGTAACCAACTTTTTACAGGGCGGGGGAATGAGCAGTTCTTC.

The rearrangement links TRBV6-5 to TRBJ2-2; D uncertain. The CDR3 sequence is 14 residues long. The V gene lost 4 bases and the J gene lost 0 bases, with 6 bases spanning the gap. Germline CDR1 reads MNHEY; CDR2 reads SVGAGI. This CDR3 reads CASSWAPNTGELFF. The CDR3 bases are TGTGCCAGCAGTTGGGCCCCGAACACCGGGGAGCTGTTTTTT.

V and J are TRBV14 and TRBJ2-1; D gene uncertain. This CDR3 has 14 amino acids. From germline, CDR1 is SGHDN and CDR2 FVKESK. V was shortened by 4 bases and J by 2 bases, with 9 bases between the two germline ends. CDR3 bases: TGTGCCAGCAGCCGCGGTCCAGCCTACAATGAGCAGTTCTTC. Amino acids: CASSRGPAYNEQFF.